These T cell receptor beta chains were read from a single sample in a study of T-cell memory formation after mild COVID-19. TCRdb itself ran the 5' RACE reads through MiXCR, one entry per CDR3 protein. The sample includes 470,000 or so distinct CDR3 sequences, about 23% of them seen just once. Material for sequencing was PBMCs or a T cell subset sorted from them (not recorded which). These receptors all stem from an adult woman who had mild COVID-19 (a few samples of this study predate the infection). Cell type and time point are not known. Each CDR3 is given with its conserved first and last residue. A D gene is named only where the DNA matches it firmly. Size tells how often a clone was seen (once, few, many) or the class of an expanded clone, and some rows leave it out.

CDR3nt: TGTGCCAGCAGTTTATTTGGCAATGAGCAGTTCTTC; CDR3aa: CASSLFGNEQFF; j_gene: TRBJ2-1; v_gene: TRBV12-3/TRBV12-4; d_gene: -; abundance: many
CDR3nt: TGTGCCAGCAGTTTAAGGTCCGATAGTGGGCAGTTCTTC; CDR3aa: CASSLRSDSGQFF; j_gene: TRBJ2-1; v_gene: TRBV12-3/TRBV12-4; d_gene: -; abundance: few
CDR3nt: TGTGCCAGCAGCTTGTACGCGGGAGGCCCGCCTAGCACAGATACGCAGTATTTT; CDR3aa: CASSLYAGGPPSTDTQYF; j_gene: TRBJ2-3; v_gene: TRBV5-6; d_gene: TRBD2; abundance: few
CDR3nt: TGCGCCAGCAGCTTGGAGGGGTGGGACACTGAAGCTTTCTTT; CDR3aa: CASSLEGWDTEAFF; j_gene: TRBJ1-1; v_gene: TRBV5-1; d_gene: -; abundance: -
CDR3nt: TGTGCCAGCAGCAGAACCGCGGGACGAGTGGATACGCAGTATTTT; CDR3aa: CASSRTAGRVDTQYF; j_gene: TRBJ2-3; v_gene: TRBV14; d_gene: -; abundance: few
CDR3nt: TGTGCCAGCAGCCAAGCGGCAGGCCGGGAGACCCAGTACTTC; CDR3aa: CASSQAAGRETQYF; j_gene: TRBJ2-5; v_gene: TRBV4-2; d_gene: -; abundance: few
CDR3nt: TGTGCCAGTAGTGAGGACAGGCAGAACACTGAAGCTTTCTTT; CDR3aa: CASSEDRQNTEAFF; j_gene: TRBJ1-1; v_gene: TRBV19; d_gene: TRBD1; abundance: -
CDR3nt: TGTGCCAGCAGCTTGACATACAGTAGCACAGATACGCAGTATTTT; CDR3aa: CASSLTYSSTDTQYF; j_gene: TRBJ2-3; v_gene: TRBV7-9; d_gene: -; abundance: -
CDR3nt: TGTGCCAGCAGCCCCACCCTTGATGATACGCAGTATTTT; CDR3aa: CASSPTLDDTQYF; j_gene: TRBJ2-3; v_gene: TRBV6-6; d_gene: -; abundance: -
CDR3nt: TGTGCCAGCAGCAAAGGAGACGGGGGGGCAGATACGCAGTATTTT; CDR3aa: CASSKGDGGADTQYF; j_gene: TRBJ2-3; v_gene: TRBV21-1; d_gene: -; abundance: few
CDR3nt: TGCGCCAGCAGGACACCCGTGGGCAATCAGCCCCAGCATTTT; CDR3aa: CASRTPVGNQPQHF; j_gene: TRBJ1-5; v_gene: TRBV5-1; d_gene: -; abundance: few
CDR3nt: TGTGCCAGCAGCTTCGATCCGGGAACGGATGAGCAGTTCTTC; CDR3aa: CASSFDPGTDEQFF; j_gene: TRBJ2-1; v_gene: TRBV7-2; d_gene: -; abundance: few